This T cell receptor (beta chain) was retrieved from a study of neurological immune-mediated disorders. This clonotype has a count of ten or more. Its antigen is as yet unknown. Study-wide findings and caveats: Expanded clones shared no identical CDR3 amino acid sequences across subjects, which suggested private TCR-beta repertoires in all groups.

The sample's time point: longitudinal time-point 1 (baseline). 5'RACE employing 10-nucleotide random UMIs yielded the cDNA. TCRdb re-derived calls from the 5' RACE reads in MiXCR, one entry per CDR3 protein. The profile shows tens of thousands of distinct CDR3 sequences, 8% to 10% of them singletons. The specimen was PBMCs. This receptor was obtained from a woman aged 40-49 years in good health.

The CDR3 loop is CSVSPSDNEQFF. As DNA, the CDR3 is TGCAGCGTTTCGCCTAGCGACAATGAGCAGTTCTTC. The chain is built from TRBV29-1 and TRBJ2-1, with D possibly TRBD2 on 6 matching bases. Per germline, CDR1 SQVTM and CDR2 ANQGSEA. The CDR3 sequence is 12 residues long. The V and J ends lost 5 bases and 5 bases respectively, with 10 bases between them.